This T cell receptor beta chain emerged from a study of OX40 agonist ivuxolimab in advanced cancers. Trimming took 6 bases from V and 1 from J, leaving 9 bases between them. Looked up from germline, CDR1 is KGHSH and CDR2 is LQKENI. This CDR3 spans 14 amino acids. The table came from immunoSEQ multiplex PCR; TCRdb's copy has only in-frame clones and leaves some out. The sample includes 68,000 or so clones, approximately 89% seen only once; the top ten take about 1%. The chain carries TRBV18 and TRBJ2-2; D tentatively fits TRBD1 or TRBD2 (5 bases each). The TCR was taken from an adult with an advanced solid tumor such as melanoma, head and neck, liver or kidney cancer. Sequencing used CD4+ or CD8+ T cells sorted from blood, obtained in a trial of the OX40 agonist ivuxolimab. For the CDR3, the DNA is TGTGCCAGCTCGAGGGACCAGAACACCGGGGAGCTGTTTTTT. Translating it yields CASSRDQNTGELFF. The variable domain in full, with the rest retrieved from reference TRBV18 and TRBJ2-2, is NAGVMQNPRHLVRRRGQEARLRCSPMKGHSHVYWYRQLPEEGLKFMVYLQKENIIDESGMPKERFSAEFPKEGPSILRIQQVVRGDSAAYFCASSRDQNTGELFFGEGSRLTVL.